The 17 T cell receptor beta chains given below trace back to one sample, sequenced in a study of T cells in Graves' hyperthyroidism and ophthalmopathy. The CDR3 regions of TCR beta were amplified from RNA transcripts. First-round RT-PCR with HTBI primers amplified the TCR CDR3 region. TCRdb independently ran MiXCR on the multiplex PCR reads; one entry per CDR3 protein. The data show about 380,000 distinct CDR3 sequences, with about 13% seen just once and about 20% held by the top ten. Sequencing used blood. Source of these receptors: a man aged 30-40 years with Graves' hyperthyroidism that later progressed to Graves' ophthalmopathy.

This clonotype was found a few times. The chain links TRBV28 to TRBJ1-2; 11 bases align to TRBD1. This CDR3 contains 15 residues. Germline CDR1 reads MDHEN; CDR2 reads SYDVKM. Trimming took 6 bases from V and 8 from J; bases not matched to a gene: 11. The CDR3 loop is CASRIIGQGAEGYTF. The CDR3, as DNA: TGTGCCAGCAGGATAATCGGACAGGGGGCGGAGGGCTACACCTTC.

This clonotype was seen at least ten times. This chain joins TRBV9 and TRBJ1-3, with 7 bases lining up with TRBD1. V was clipped by 4 bases and J by 4 bases; unmatched bases: 8. CDR1 is SGDLS, CDR2 YYNGEE, per germline. The CDR3 loop spans 15 amino acids. Written as DNA, the CDR3 is TGTGCCAGCAGCCCTGGGGACAGTAGGGGAAACACCATATATTTT. Amino acid sequence: CASSPGDSRGNTIYF.

In its sample, this clonotype was seen many times. The chain uses TRBV7-9 and TRBJ2-7; possible D gene TRBD2, 6 bases. V dropped 5 bases and J dropped 3 bases, with 29 bases sitting between them. The CDR3 totals 19 residues. Germline assignment: CDR1 SEHNR and CDR2 FQNEAQ (reference sequence). CDR3 nucleotide sequence: TGTGCCAGCAGCGAGCCGATAGACCTGCCGACGGGACTCTTCTACGAGCAGTACTTC. The encoded protein is CASSEPIDLPTGLFYEQYF.

This clonotype was seen many times. This chain connects TRBV6-1 to TRBJ2-5; TRBD1 is a possible D gene (6 bases). Germline CDR1 and CDR2: MNHNS and SASEGT. This CDR3 is built from 13 residues. The V gene lost 5 bases and the J gene lost 5 bases, with 12 bases spanning the gap. CDR3: CASSPGVWETQYF. CDR3 nucleotide sequence: TGTGCCAGCAGTCCAGGGGTTTGGGAGACCCAGTACTTC.

This clonotype was counted at least ten times. V and J are TRBV11-2 and TRBJ1-1, with TRBD1 as a possible D gene (6 bases). The CDR3 totals 15 residues. The germline CDR1 and CDR2 sequences are SGHAT and FQNNGV. Between the trimmed V and J ends, which lost 0 bases and 2 bases, there was a span of 10 bases. CDR3 residues: CASSLEQGGNTEAFF. The CDR3 nucleotides read TGTGCCAGCAGCTTAGAACAGGGAGGTAACACTGAAGCTTTCTTT.

J is TRBJ1-6 and V is TRBV28; weak D call: TRBD1 (5 bases). Germline V lookup: CDR1 MDHEN, CDR2 SYDVKM. Deletions cut 6 bases from V and 9 bases from J, with 12 bases between. This CDR3 contains 13 residues. The CDR3 DNA reads as TGTGCCAGCAGGGGAGAGGGGTTTTCACCCCTCCACTTT. Its translation is CASRGEGFSPLHF. Filled out from reference TRBV28 and TRBJ1-6, the complete variable domain reads DVKVTQSSRYLVKRTGEKVFLECVQDMDHENMFWYRQDPGLGLRLIYFSYDVKMKEKGDIPEGYSVSREKKERFSLILESASTNQTSMYLCASRGEGFSPLHFGNGTRLTVT.

This clonotype was picked up a small number of times. The J gene is TRBJ1-3, the V gene TRBV28; TRBD1 aligns across 10 bases. The CDR3 runs 15 residues. Germline V gives CDR1 MDHEN, CDR2 SYDVKM. With 5 bases clipped from V and 4 bases from J, the junction kept 5 bases outside the gene matches. The CDR3 sequence: CASSRQGARGNTIYF. As DNA, the CDR3 is TGTGCCAGCAGTAGACAGGGGGCGCGGGGAAACACCATATATTTT.

On this clonotype: Germline is not matched at one junction end, which may reflect a read error. The chain has TRBV5-1 and TRBJ2-4; D may be TRBD1 (6 bases). The CDR3 totals 14 residues. The germline V gene encodes CDR1 SGHRS and CDR2 YFSETQ. Here the CDR3 DNA reads TGCGCCAGCAGCTTCAGGGGAGCCAAAAACATTCATTACTTC. Protein sequence: CASSFRGAKNIHYF.

CDR3 bases: TGCAGCGGTTTCGCCCCGAATATAGCCCCTCATGGCTACACCTTC. This gives the protein CSGFAPNIAPHGYTF. The chain links TRBV29-1 to TRBJ1-2; no firm D call. CDR1 and CDR2 from the germline V gene are SQVTM and ANQGSEA. The CDR3 runs to 15 residues. Trimming pared 7 bases from V and 6 bases from J, leaving 24 bases between. The full variable domain, its missing parts supplied by reference TRBV29-1 and TRBJ1-2, is SAVISQKPSRDICQRGTSLTIQCQVDSQVTMMFWYRQQPGQSLTLIATANQGSEATYESGFVIDKFPISRPNLTFSTLTVSNMSPEDSSIYLCSGFAPNIAPHGYTFGSGTRLTVV.

The J gene is TRBJ2-7, the V gene TRBV6-1, with no clear D. Trimming removed 7 bases at V and 0 bases at J, with 16 bases between. Germline values: CDR1 MNHNS, CDR2 SASEGT. CDR3 length: 15 amino acids. Here the CDR3 DNA reads TGTGCCAGCACCCCTACTGGGGTCAGCTCCTACGAGCAGTACTTC. This codes for CASTPTGVSSYEQYF.

This clonotype came up many times. This sequence joins TRBV27 and TRBJ2-1; no clear D. Germline-derived CDR1 and CDR2 are MNHEY and SMNVEV (reference sequence). This CDR3 contains 14 residues. The V and J ends lost 2 bases and 8 bases respectively, with 13 bases between them. The CDR3 DNA reads as TGTGCCAGCAGTTTAGCCCTTGACTGGGATGAGCAGTTCTTC. Amino acid sequence: CASSLALDWDEQFF.

The chain joins TRBV27 to TRBJ2-1, with 10 positions matching TRBD1. Trimming took 4 bases from V and 10 from J; bases not matched to a gene: 7. The CDR3 loop spans 14 amino acids. Germline CDR1 and CDR2: MNHEY and SMNVEV (reference sequence). CDR3 protein: CASSSWDRGLEQFF. CDR3 sequence (DNA): TGTGCCAGCAGTTCCTGGGACAGGGGTTTGGAGCAGTTCTTC.

As to this clonotype: A single base separates this from a much larger clone, so it may be a read error. This chain joins TRBV3-1 and TRBJ2-1, with 7 positions matching TRBD1. CDR1 is LGHDT, CDR2 YNNKEL, per germline (reference sequence). The CDR3 sequence is 13 residues long. The trim removed 3 bases at V and 10 bases at J, leaving 6 bases unmatched. CDR3 coding DNA: TGTGCCAGCAGCCAGGGTGACAGGGACGAGCAGTTCTTC. It yields the protein CASSQGDRDEQFF.

This clonotype was recorded at least ten times. The chain employs TRBV10-3 and TRBJ2-7; D remains ambiguous. Germline lookup yields CDR1 ENHRY and CDR2 SYGVKD. This CDR3 has 11 amino acids. V was pared by 3 bases and J by 2 bases, with 2 bases between. In DNA, the CDR3 is TGTGCCATCAGTGACGCCTACGAGCAGTACTTC. This gives the protein CAISDAYEQYF.

The sample holds many counts of this clonotype. The chain uses TRBV7-9 and TRBJ2-5; 7 nucleotides match TRBD2. This CDR3 is built from 15 residues. Germline-derived CDR1 and CDR2 are SEHNR and FQNEAQ (reference sequence). V gave up 5 bases and J gave up 5 bases; unmatched junction bases: 11. The CDR3 nucleotides read TGTGCCAGCAGCCTTCGGGCCCAGGGAGGGGAGACCCAGTACTTC. Translating gives CASSLRAQGGETQYF.

V usage is TRBV7-6 and J usage is TRBJ2-7, with D possibly matching TRBD2 (5 bases). Germline V gene lookup returns CDR1 SGHVS and CDR2 FNYEAQ. V lost 3 bases, J lost 5 bases, and 11 bases lay in between. The CDR3 contains 13 residues. CDR3 in amino acids: CASSLRAIHEQYF. The CDR3 nucleotides are TGTGCCAGCAGCTTGAGGGCTATCCACGAGCAGTACTTC. The variable domain in full, with the rest retrieved from reference TRBV7-6 and TRBJ2-7, is GAGVSQSPRYKVTKRGQDVALRCDPISGHVSLYWYRQALGQGPEFLTYFNYEAQQDKSGLPNDRFSAERPEGSISTLTIQRTEQRDSAMYRCASSLRAIHEQYFGPGTRLTVT.

This clonotype was seen at least ten times. The rearrangement links TRBV29-1 to TRBJ2-3, with D perhaps matching TRBD1 (6 bases). Germline CDR1 and CDR2: SQVTM and ANQGSEA. Deletions cut 5 bases from V and 4 bases from J, with 10 bases between. The length of the CDR3 is 12 residues. The CDR3 spells CSVSRGADTQYF. Here the CDR3 DNA reads TGCAGCGTTAGCAGGGGAGCAGATACGCAGTATTTT.